Following are 14 T cell receptor beta chains from one sample sequenced in a study of Ad26.COV2.S vaccination and SARS-CoV-2 variants. Sequencing was performed with immunoSEQ multiplex PCR; in TCRdb, only in-frame clones are kept and a portion is missing. The data show around 320,000 clones, with about 86% seen just once and approximately 2% held by the top ten. Treatment reported: around 19 received Ad26.COV2.S at low or high dose, single or two shots; about five received placebo; per-sample allocation not given. Sampling happened 63 days after the first vaccine or placebo injection. The specimen comprised peripheral blood, sampled in a trial of Ad26.COV2.S vaccine versus placebo. The receptors originated from a person between 18 and 60 years old who received the Ad26.COV2.S COVID-19 vaccine or a placebo.

The V call is TRBV5-1, the J call TRBJ2-5; 7 nucleotides match TRBD1. The CDR3 consists of 13 residues. V was pared by 4 bases and J by 9 bases, with 9 bases of the junction left unmatched. The germline V gene encodes CDR1 SGHRS and CDR2 YFSETQ. The CDR3 protein is CASSPGQDVPQYF. As DNA, the CDR3 is TGCGCCAGCAGCCCCGGACAGGATGTTCCCCAGTACTTC.

The chain combines TRBV7-9 with TRBJ2-3; 8 nucleotides match TRBD1. Losses at the gene ends were 0 bases for V and 4 bases for J; bases not matched to a gene: 9. Germline CDR1 SEHNR, CDR2 FQNEAQ (reference sequence). The length of the CDR3 is 17 residues. DNA of the CDR3: TGTGCCAGCAGCTTAGCGCGGAGCAGGGGGCGGTCAGATACGCAGTATTTT. This codes for CASSLARSRGRSDTQYF.

The genes are TRBV19 and TRBJ1-5, with TRBD1 matching over 7 bases. CDR1 is LNHDA and CDR2 is SQIVND in the germline V gene (reference sequence). The CDR3 is 14 amino acids. Trimming removed 5 bases from V and 1 base from J; junction bases left unmatched: 2. The CDR3 loop is CASSQQGSNQPQHF. The CDR3 coding sequence is TGTGCCAGTAGTCAACAGGGGAGCAATCAGCCCCAGCATTTT.

V is TRBV5-1 and J is TRBJ1-3, with 10 bases aligning to TRBD1. Germline trimming cut 4 bases from V and 4 bases from J; bases unmatched to any gene: 2. The CDR3 is 14 residues long. Germline values: CDR1 SGHRS, CDR2 YFSETQ. The CDR3 loop is CASSDRGQGNTIYF. The DNA of the CDR3 is TGCGCCAGCAGCGACAGGGGGCAAGGAAACACCATATATTTT. Filled out from reference TRBV5-1 and TRBJ1-3, the complete variable domain reads KAGVTQTPRYLIKTRGQQVTLSCSPISGHRSVSWYQQTPGQGLQFLFEYFSETQRNKGNFPGRFSGRQFSNSRSEMNVSTLELGDSALYLCASSDRGQGNTIYFGEGSWLTVV.

The V call is TRBV7-2, the J call TRBJ2-1; TRBD2 matches 10 bases. Germline CDR1 reads SGHTA; CDR2 reads FQGNSA. The CDR3 extends over 16 amino acids. V lost 2 bases to trimming and J lost 7 bases; unmatched junction nucleotides: 8. DNA of the CDR3: TGTGCCAGCAGCTTACGGAGCGGGGGGGCCAATAATGAGCAGTTCTTC. Protein product: CASSLRSGGANNEQFF.

The rearrangement joins TRBV30 to TRBJ1-2; 12 bases are a match to TRBD1. This CDR3 has 16 residues. The V segment lost 1 base and the J segment 8 bases; nucleotides outside the gene matches: 11. The germline V gene has CDR1 GTSNPN and CDR2 SVGIG (reference sequence). In DNA form, the CDR3 reads TGTGCCTGGAGTGCGGGGACAGGGGGCCCTCGGGAAGGCTACACCTTC. It is translated as CAWSAGTGGPREGYTF.

This rearrangement joins TRBV30 to TRBJ1-1; D ambiguous. The CDR3 is 12 residues long. The V end was cut by 5 bases, the J end by 1 base, with 8 bases between. From germline, CDR1 is GTSNPN and CDR2 SVGIG (reference sequence). The CDR3 DNA reads TGTGCCTGGGGACGGACGAACACTGAAGCTTTCTTT. As protein: CAWGRTNTEAFF.

V gene TRBV30 combines with J gene TRBJ1-5; D not resolved. Germline CDR1 GTSNPN, CDR2 SVGIG (reference sequence). The CDR3 extends over 13 amino acids. V lost 2 bases to trimming and J lost 7 bases, with 12 bases between them. The CDR3 reads CAWSSSLEQPQHF. CDR3 in DNA: TGTGCCTGGAGTAGTTCTTTGGAACAGCCCCAGCATTTT. The full variable domain, completed using reference TRBV30 and TRBJ1-5, is SQTIHQWPATLVQPVGSPLSLECTVEGTSNPNLYWYRQAAGRGLQLLFYSVGIGQISSEVPQNLSASRPQDRQFILSSKKLLLSDSGFYLCAWSSSLEQPQHFGDGTRLSIL.

This chain links TRBV30 with TRBJ1-2, with a tentative D call TRBD1 (5 bases). The ends were cut back, 2 bases at V and 1 base at J, with 14 bases in the middle. Germline CDR1 GTSNPN, CDR2 SVGIG (reference sequence). The CDR3 length is 15 residues. As DNA, the CDR3 is TGTGCCTGGAGTCCACGGGGGAGTATTAACTATGGCTACACCTTC. Amino acids: CAWSPRGSINYGYTF.

The chain is built from TRBV4-3 and TRBJ2-7; possible D gene TRBD1, 5 bases. Germline CDR1 LGHNA, CDR2 YSLEER. Between the trimmed V and J ends, which lost 0 bases and 4 bases, there was a span of 19 bases. The CDR3 length is 17 residues. For the CDR3, the DNA is TGCGCCAGCAGCCAAGATACAGGCCCTCGGACCGTTTACGAGCAGTACTTC. Amino acid sequence: CASSQDTGPRTVYEQYF.

The rearrangement links TRBV6-4 to TRBJ1-2; TRBD1 matches at 9 bases. Losses at the gene ends were 2 bases for V and 2 bases for J; bases not matched to a gene: 3. In germline, CDR1 is MRHNA, CDR2 SNTAGT. There are 15 residues in the CDR3. As DNA, the CDR3 is TGTGCCAGCAGTGACCCCGGGACAGGGAACTATGGCTACACCTTC. Translated, it gives CASSDPGTGNYGYTF.

The genes are TRBV5-4 and TRBJ1-1; 7 nucleotides agree with TRBD1. With V trimmed by 5 bases and J by 2 bases, 9 bases remained unmatched. Germline CDR1 SGHNT, CDR2 YYREEE (reference sequence). There are 15 residues in the CDR3. CDR3 bases: TGTGCCAGCAGGGATAGGGACAGCCCTAACACTGAAGCTTTCTTT. Protein product: CASRDRDSPNTEAFF.

This clone came up a few times. V is TRBV5-1 and J is TRBJ2-5, with 11 bases that match TRBD2. Germline-derived CDR1 and CDR2 are SGHRS and YFSETQ. CDR3 length: 18 amino acids. With V trimmed by 4 bases and J by 1 base, 12 bases remained unmatched. CDR3 amino acids: CASSPPVYLAGGQETQYF. The CDR3 DNA is TGCGCCAGCAGCCCCCCCGTTTATCTAGCGGGGGGCCAAGAGACCCAGTACTTC.

The chain recombines TRBV12-3 or TRBV12-4 with TRBJ2-3; D call uncertain. With 4 bases removed from V and 4 bases from J, the gap between germline ends came to 6 bases. The CDR3 is 12 residues long. CDR3 nucleotide sequence: TGTGCCAGCAGTTGGTGGTCAGATACGCAGTATTTT. It yields the protein CASSWWSDTQYF.